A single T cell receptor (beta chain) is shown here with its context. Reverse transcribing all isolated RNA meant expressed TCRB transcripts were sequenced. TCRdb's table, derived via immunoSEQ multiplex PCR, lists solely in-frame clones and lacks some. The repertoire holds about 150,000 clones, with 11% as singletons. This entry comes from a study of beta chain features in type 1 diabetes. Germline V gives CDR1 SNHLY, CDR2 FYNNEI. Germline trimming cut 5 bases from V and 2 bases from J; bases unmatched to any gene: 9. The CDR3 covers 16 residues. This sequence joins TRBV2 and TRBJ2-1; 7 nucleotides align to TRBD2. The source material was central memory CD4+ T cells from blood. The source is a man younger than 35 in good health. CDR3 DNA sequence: TGTGCCAGCAGTATGACTAGCCGGACCCCCTACAATGAGCAGTTCTTC. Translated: CASSMTSRTPYNEQFF.